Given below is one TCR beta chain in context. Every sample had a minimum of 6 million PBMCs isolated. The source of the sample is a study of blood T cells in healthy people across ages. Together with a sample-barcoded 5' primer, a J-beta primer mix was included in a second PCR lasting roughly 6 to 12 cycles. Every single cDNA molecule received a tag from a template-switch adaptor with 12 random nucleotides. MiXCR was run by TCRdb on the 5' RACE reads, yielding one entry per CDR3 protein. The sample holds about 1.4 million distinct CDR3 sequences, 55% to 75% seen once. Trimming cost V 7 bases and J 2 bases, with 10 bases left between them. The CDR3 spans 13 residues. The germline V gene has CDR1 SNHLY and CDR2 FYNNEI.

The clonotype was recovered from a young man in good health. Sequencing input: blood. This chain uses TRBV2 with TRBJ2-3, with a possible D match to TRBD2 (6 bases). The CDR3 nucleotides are TGTGCCAGCACCCGGGACTTCACAGATACGCAGTATTTT. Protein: CASTRDFTDTQYF. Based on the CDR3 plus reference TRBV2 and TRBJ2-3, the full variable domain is EPEVTQTPSHQVTQMGQEVILRCVPISNHLYFYWYRQILGQKVEFLVSFYNNEISEKSEIFDDQFSVERPDGSNFTLKIRSTKLEDSAMYFCASTRDFTDTQYFGPGTRLTVL.